The T cell receptor beta chain described here comes from a study of CD8 T cells in ankylosing spondylitis. The TCR beta libraries were generated through quantitative 5'-RACE incorporating molecular barcodes. TCRdb passed the 5' RACE reads through MiXCR, listing each CDR3 protein once. In the table there are about 140,000 distinct CDR3 sequences, roughly 8.4% of which are singletons. Study-wide findings and caveats: Matched ankylosing spondylitis synovial fluid reportedly showed significant enrichment of disease-linked clones. Reactive arthritis synovial fluid and blood were previously reported to contain some motif variants. Disease-linked clones had a CD8+ phenotype and relatively low frequency in peripheral blood.

About this clonotype itself: Its antigen is not identified.

The CDR3 totals 12 residues. Germline-derived CDR1 and CDR2 are DFQATT and SNEGSKA (reference sequence). Trimming stripped 5 bases from V and 3 bases from J, with 8 bases between. The chain has TRBV20-1 and TRBJ2-1, with unresolved D. The receptor was derived from a male donor with ankylosing spondylitis. The sequenced material came from synovial fluid, either unsorted or a sorted T cell fraction (not recorded which). CDR3 region: CSASALYNEQFF. The CDR3, as DNA: TGCAGTGCTTCGGCCCTCTACAATGAGCAGTTCTTC.